These 6 T cell receptor beta chains were sequenced from one sample in a study of cytomegalovirus exposure and HLA in healthy donors. PCR amplification relied on 60 Vbeta primers (plus 13 Jbeta primers). Profiled with immunoSEQ multiplex PCR; TCRdb holds only in-frame clones, not every one. This table holds roughly 100,000 clones, about two thirds found once. Material: PBMCs. These receptors all come from a woman between 45 and 65 years old in good health and CMV-seropositive.

The rearrangement joins TRBV5-6 to TRBJ1-2; the D gene is possibly TRBD1 (6 bases). This CDR3 is 13 amino acids long. V was pared by 4 bases and J by 2 bases, with 9 bases between. CDR1 SGHDT and CDR2 YYEEEE come from the germline V gene. Here the CDR3 reads CASSVDRNYGYTF. CDR3 in DNA: TGTGCCAGCAGCGTCGACAGGAACTATGGCTACACCTTC.

The V and J genes are TRBV4-3 and TRBJ2-5; a possible D gene is TRBD2 (5 bases). The germline gives CDR1 LGHNA, CDR2 YSLEER. Trimming pared 4 bases from V and 4 bases from J, leaving 10 bases between. The CDR3 has 13 amino acids. CDR3 bases: TGCGCCAGCAGCCGCGACTATAGAGAGACCCAGTACTTC. Protein: CASSRDYRETQYF.

The chain combines TRBV9 with TRBJ2-7, with 9 bases that match TRBD1. The germline V gene has CDR1 SGDLS and CDR2 YYNGEE. The CDR3 covers 16 residues. V lost 3 bases, J lost 2 bases, and 9 bases stayed unmatched. The DNA for the CDR3 is TGTGCCAGCAGCGACCGGGACAGGGCTGGTCCCTACGAGCAGTACTTC. Its protein is CASSDRDRAGPYEQYF.

The chain joins TRBV28 to TRBJ2-7; 11 bases align to TRBD1. The CDR3 contains 15 residues. V trimming: 6 bases; J trimming: 1 base; junction bases outside the gene matches: 5. Germline V CDR1 and CDR2: MDHEN, SYDVKM. DNA of the CDR3: TGTGCCAGCAGCCTCGGGACAGGGGGGTCCTACGAGCAGTACTTC. Encoded protein: CASSLGTGGSYEQYF.

CDR3 DNA sequence: TGCGCCAGCAGCCCCTCCGCGGGGGGCGACCTCTACGAGCAGTACTTC. Translation: CASSPSAGGDLYEQYF. The genes are TRBV5-1 and TRBJ2-7; 8 bases match TRBD2. The CDR3 length is 16 residues. CDR1 and CDR2 (germline): SGHRS, YFSETQ. With V trimmed by 4 bases and J by 3 bases, 12 bases remained unmatched.

The V and J genes are TRBV5-8 and TRBJ2-3; the D is unclear. The V end was cut by 2 bases, the J end by 4 bases, with 11 bases between. CDR3 length: 14 amino acids. Per germline, CDR1 SGHTS and CDR2 YDEGEE. CDR3 in DNA: TGTGCCAGCAGCTTAGGCTATGAGGCAGATACGCAGTATTTT. It codes for CASSLGYEADTQYF. The complete variable domain, with remaining parts taken from reference TRBV5-8 and TRBJ2-3, reads EAGVTQSPTHLIKTRGQQATLRCSPISGHTSVYWYQQALGLGLQFLLWYDEGEERNRGNFPPRFSGRQFPNYSSELNVNALELEDSALYLCASSLGYEADTQYFGPGTRLTVL.